The rows below give T cell receptor beta chains drawn from one sample of a study of T cell responses to AZD1222 COVID-19 vaccine. Clones were sequenced by immunoSEQ multiplex PCR, and TCRdb holds only the in-frame ones, with some missing. The sample yields some 120,000 clones, roughly 88% seen once. This material consisted of peripheral blood, taken on day 0 of AZD1222 vaccination. These receptors originate from an adult in good health. Both conserved end residues are part of each CDR3. The D gene is left open where the match is weak. Size is omitted from some rows. Given values are once, few, many or a class for expanded clones.

size,J,D,V,CDR3,DNA
NA,TRBJ2-4,NA,TRBV4-1,CASSPGLRLAKNIQYF,TGCGCCAGCAGCCCGGGACTCCGACTAGCCAAAAACATTCAGTACTTC
NA,TRBJ2-7,TRBD1,TRBV18,CASSPLTGVKDEQYF,TGTGCCAGCTCACCTCTGACAGGGGTAAAGGACGAGCAGTACTTC
NA,TRBJ2-2,NA,TRBV5-4,CASSPGPGAGELFF,TGTGCCAGCAGCCCCGGCCCAGGGGCCGGGGAGCTGTTTTTT
NA,TRBJ2-7,TRBD1,TRBV7-9,CASSLGTGGVYEQYF,TGTGCCAGCAGCTTAGGGACAGGGGGCGTCTACGAGCAGTACTTC
once,TRBJ1-1,TRBD1,TRBV5-4,CASSNRGGAEAFF,TGTGCCAGCAGCAACAGGGGAGGGGCTGAAGCTTTCTTT
NA,TRBJ2-7,TRBD2,TRBV27,CASSSLAGESYEQYF,TGTGCCAGCAGTTCACTAGCGGGGGAGTCCTACGAGCAGTACTTC
NA,TRBJ1-6,NA,TRBV15,CATSISRDINSPLHF,TGTGCCACCAGCATTAGCCGGGACATAAACTCACCCCTCCACTTT
NA,TRBJ1-2,TRBD1,TRBV19,CASKGPGQGMIGYTF,TGTGCCAGTAAGGGACCCGGACAGGGGATGATTGGCTACACCTTC
NA,TRBJ2-2,NA,TRBV27,CASSLRDIPLSGELFF,TGTGCCAGCAGTCTCCGGGACATCCCCTTGTCCGGGGAGCTGTTTTTT
NA,TRBJ2-5,NA,TRBV7-2,CASSLNPGLRQETQYF,TGTGCCAGCAGCTTAAACCCCGGACTTCGACAAGAGACCCAGTACTTC
once,TRBJ1-1,NA,TRBV4-2,CASSQVGGTLNTEAFF,TGTGCCAGCAGCCAAGTGGGGGGAACACTGAACACTGAAGCTTTCTTT
NA,TRBJ2-7,TRBD2,TRBV3-1/TRBV3-2,CASSPVRAGPYEQYF,TGTGCCAGCAGCCCGGTACGAGCGGGACCCTACGAGCAGTACTTC
NA,TRBJ1-5,NA,TRBV18,CASSPPGRTNQPQHF,TGTGCCAGCTCACCTCCCGGGAGAACTAATCAGCCCCAGCATTTT
NA,TRBJ1-4,NA,TRBV30,CAWSVGGTNEKLFF,TGTGCCTGGAGTGTTGGGGGGACTAATGAAAAACTGTTTTTT
NA,TRBJ1-2,NA,TRBV28,CASSSLQGWNYGYTF,TGTGCCAGCAGTTCACTTCAGGGGTGGAACTATGGCTACACCTTC
once,TRBJ1-4,NA,TRBV7-2,CASSPRTNEKLFF,TGTGCCAGCAGCCCACGAACTAATGAAAAACTGTTTTTT
NA,TRBJ2-7,TRBD1,TRBV4-1,CASSQPGQGDYEQYF,TGCGCCAGCAGCCAACCGGGACAGGGTGACTACGAGCAGTACTTC
NA,TRBJ1-1,NA,TRBV2,CASTGWNTEAFF,TGTGCCAGCACAGGGTGGAACACTGAAGCTTTCTTT
NA,TRBJ1-1,NA,TRBV10-3,CAISESAGRVTEAFF,TGTGCCATCAGTGAGTCGGCAGGGAGGGTAACTGAAGCTTTCTTT
NA,TRBJ2-5,TRBD2,TRBV4-2,CASSQNPGRNQETQYF,TGTGCCAGCAGCCAAAACCCCGGGAGGAACCAAGAGACCCAGTACTTC
once,TRBJ1-6,NA,TRBV25-1,CASSAVGTGSPLHF,TGTGCCAGCAGTGCCGTCGGTACGGGTTCACCCCTCCACTTT
NA,TRBJ2-1,NA,TRBV11-2,CASSRDRDNEQFF,TGTGCCAGCAGCCGCGACAGAGACAATGAGCAGTTCTTC
NA,TRBJ1-5,NA,TRBV30,CAWSAQGRGNQPQHF,TGTGCCTGGAGTGCTCAGGGACGAGGCAATCAGCCCCAGCATTTT
few,TRBJ2-3,NA,TRBV2,CASRPTVWGSTDTQYF,TGTGCCAGCAGACCAACAGTGTGGGGTAGCACAGATACGCAGTATTTT
NA,TRBJ1-3,NA,TRBV7-2,CASSPWGLEGGNTIYF,TGTGCCAGCAGCCCCTGGGGCCTCGAGGGTGGAAACACCATATATTTT
NA,TRBJ2-1,TRBD2,TRBV7-2,CASSRLGAGDPRNEQFF,TGTGCCAGCAGCAGGCTGGGAGCGGGGGACCCGCGCAATGAGCAGTTCTTC
NA,TRBJ2-5,TRBD2,TRBV7-2,CASSFGAGEETQYF,TGTGCCAGCAGCTTTGGGGCGGGGGAAGAGACCCAGTACTTC
NA,TRBJ1-1,NA,TRBV6-5,CASSYSTSDTEAFF,TGTGCCAGCAGTTACTCGACTAGTGACACTGAAGCTTTCTTT
NA,TRBJ1-5,NA,TRBV6-1,CASSEWEDSNQPQHF,TGTGCCAGCAGTGAATGGGAGGATAGCAATCAGCCCCAGCATTTT
NA,TRBJ1-2,NA,TRBV7-2,CASSLLLRRYTF,TGTGCCAGCAGCTTACTCCTACGGCGCTACACCTTC
few,TRBJ1-2,NA,TRBV2,CASQTDRSYGYTF,TGTGCCAGCCAAACCGACAGGTCCTATGGCTACACCTTC
NA,TRBJ1-5,NA,TRBV5-6,CASSTDGGRPQHF,TGTGCCAGCAGCACGGACGGGGGGAGGCCCCAGCATTTT
NA,TRBJ1-1,NA,TRBV30,CAWRPGTTEAFF,TGTGCCTGGAGGCCAGGTACCACTGAAGCTTTCTTT
NA,TRBJ1-2,TRBD1,TRBV30,CAWYSGTGVGYTF,TGTGCCTGGTATTCCGGGACAGGGGTCGGCTACACCTTC
NA,TRBJ1-3,NA,TRBV7-2,CASSLDSLRNTIYF,TGTGCCAGCAGCTTAGATTCTCTAAGAAACACCATATATTTT
NA,TRBJ1-5,NA,TRBV5-3,CARSPGSQGYSNQPQHF,TGTGCCAGAAGCCCTGGGAGCCAGGGGTATAGCAATCAGCCCCAGCATTTT
once,TRBJ2-1,TRBD2,TRBV28,CASSLLAGGKEQFF,TGTGCCAGCAGTTTATTAGCGGGGGGGAAAGAGCAGTTCTTC
NA,TRBJ2-3,TRBD2,TRBV5-1,CASSLARGGAGWDTQYF,TGCGCCAGCAGCTTGGCCCGGGGGGGGGCAGGATGGGATACGCAGTATTTT
NA,TRBJ1-2,NA,TRBV13,CASSRNHGITGYTF,TGTGCCAGCAGCCGTAACCACGGAATCACTGGCTACACCTTC
NA,TRBJ2-1,NA,TRBV5-1,CASSLGENNEQFF,TGCGCCAGCAGCTTGGGCGAAAACAATGAGCAGTTCTTC
NA,TRBJ1-5,NA,TRBV6-5,CASSYSLGQGQPQHF,TGTGCCAGCAGTTACTCGTTAGGGCAGGGACAGCCCCAGCATTTT
NA,TRBJ2-1,NA,TRBV9,CASSVGLAAGLDNEQFF,TGTGCCAGCAGCGTAGGTCTAGCAGCGGGTTTGGATAATGAGCAGTTCTTC
NA,TRBJ2-5,TRBD2,TRBV5-1,CASSLVAGNQETQYF,TGCGCCAGCAGCTTGGTAGCGGGGAACCAAGAGACCCAGTACTTC
NA,TRBJ1-6,NA,TRBV4-2,CASSPTGADAYNSPLHF,TGTGCCAGCAGCCCAACGGGGGCGGACGCCTATAATTCACCCCTCCACTTT
NA,TRBJ1-5,NA,TRBV12-1,CASMGGWPQHF,TGTGCCAGCATGGGAGGGTGGCCCCAGCATTTT
NA,TRBJ2-2,NA,TRBV4-3,CASSQEESRNTGELFF,TGCGCCAGCAGCCAAGAGGAAAGTAGGAACACCGGGGAGCTGTTTTTT